The T cell receptor beta chain under discussion was sequenced for a study of esophageal squamous cell carcinoma under preoperative chemotherapy. Study background: Both tumor-infiltrating lymphocytes and peripheral blood T cells had their TCR repertoires profiled.

The study, taken as a whole, reports: After paclitaxel-nedaplatin, abundant clones were more likely to contract than amplify. Peripheral T cells migrating into the tumor appeared to partly supply post-treatment tumor-infiltrating lymphocytes.

Time point in this sample: before preoperative PTX-NDP chemotherapy. Patients received paclitaxel-nedaplatin as preoperative chemotherapy before surgery. This clonotype rates as medium-sized (0.01 to 0.1%). Its target is not known. CDR1 and CDR2 from the germline V gene are SGHNT and YENEEA. CDR3 length: 12 amino acids. MiXCR was run by TCRdb on the PCR reads, yielding one entry per CDR3 protein. Altogether several thousand distinct CDR3 sequences are present, less than 40% being singletons, with the ten largest covering roughly 13%. The sample was taken from a patient given preoperative chemotherapy. V usage is TRBV11-3 and J usage is TRBJ2-1; D is possibly TRBD1 (6 bases). The DNA end is a closer match to TRBJ2-7, so the J assignment may be wrong. The receptor was isolated from a human donor with esophageal squamous cell carcinoma. The donor label of this sample is uncertain. The CDR3 DNA reads TGTGCCAGCCAAGGACAGCACTACGAGCAGTACTTC. The encoded protein is CASQGQHYEQYF.